This TCR beta chain is from a study of blood T cell repertoires in COVID-19. The CDR3 covers 16 residues. The V segment lost 5 bases and the J segment 2 bases; nucleotides outside the gene matches: 8. Germline V CDR1 and CDR2: SNHLY, FYNNEI. The data were produced by immunoSEQ multiplex PCR, yet TCRdb's version contains in-frame clones alone and is incomplete. The sample consists of some 200,000 clones, around 85% of them appearing once. Input material: PBMCs or T cells enriched from blood (not recorded which). This chain joins TRBV2 and TRBJ2-7; 11 bases match TRBD2. This clonotype was obtained from a woman in her forties or fifties in a cohort exposed to, infected with or recovered from COVID-19 (not recorded which). The CDR3 nucleotides read TGTGCCAGCAGTCCCAATAGCGGGGGGGCCGCCTACGAGCAGTACTTC. It specifies CASSPNSGGAAYEQYF.